The source of this T cell receptor (beta chain) is a study of T cell changes during pregnancy in multiple sclerosis. The CDR3 has 17 residues. The germline V gene encodes CDR1 SGDLS and CDR2 YYNGEE. V dropped 3 bases and J dropped 8; count of bases not matched to a gene: 15. The table came from immunoSEQ multiplex PCR; TCRdb's copy has only in-frame clones and leaves some out. In the table there are around 40,000 clones, 85% to 95% of which are singletons. The sample in question was CD8+ T cells from peripheral blood mononuclear cells, obtained in the third trimester of pregnancy. The chain carries TRBV9 and TRBJ2-2; 8 bases agree with TRBD2. This TCR derives from a female donor with multiple sclerosis, enrolled in a pregnancy study. The CDR3 loop reads CASSAGGAGAFQGELFF. CDR3 nucleotides: TGTGCCAGCAGCGCCGGGGGGGCGGGGGCCTTTCAGGGGGAGCTGTTTTTT.